The 27 T cell receptor beta chains presented below share a single source sample, sequenced in a study of blood T cell repertoires in COVID-19. Sequencing was performed with immunoSEQ multiplex PCR; in TCRdb, only in-frame clones are kept and a portion is missing. Found here are about 290,000 clones, roughly 86% of them singletons; the top ten hold over 8.5%. The sample comprised peripheral blood. These receptors all come from a woman in her twenties or thirties with COVID-19, enrolled during active disease.

The chain links TRBV6-5 to TRBJ1-1; the match to TRBD1 covers 7 bases. There are 14 residues in the CDR3. With V trimmed by 7 bases and J by 1 base, 6 bases remained unmatched. Germline loops: CDR1 MNHEY, CDR2 SVGAGI. CDR3 coding DNA: TGTGCCAGCACCCTTGACAGGGCGAACACTGAAGCTTTCTTT. This sequence encodes CASTLDRANTEAFF.

The genes are TRBV19 and TRBJ2-1, with 7 bases fitting TRBD2. Trimming at V came to 6 bases and at J to 1 base, leaving 3 bases not matched to a gene. CDR1 is LNHDA, CDR2 SQIVND, per germline (reference sequence). The CDR3 runs to 14 residues. The CDR3 region is CASRGGPSYNEQFF. Here the CDR3 DNA reads TGTGCCAGTAGGGGAGGGCCTTCCTACAATGAGCAGTTCTTC.

The CDR3 loop reads CAWSGSTGVGETQYF. Here the CDR3 DNA reads TGTGCCTGGAGTGGATCGACAGGGGTGGGAGAGACCCAGTACTTC. J is TRBJ2-5 and V is TRBV30; 8 bases map to TRBD1. This CDR3 is built from 15 residues. V lost 1 base, J lost 4 bases, and 8 bases stayed unmatched. Germline V CDR1 and CDR2: GTSNPN, SVGIG (reference sequence).

The genes are TRBV5-1 and TRBJ2-1, with a possible D match to TRBD2 (6 bases). The CDR3 length is 16 residues. The V gene lost 0 bases and the J gene lost 3 bases, with 13 bases spanning the gap. Germline V gives CDR1 SGHRS, CDR2 YFSETQ. CDR3 sequence: CASSLAGGSLYNEQFF. The CDR3 region has the DNA TGCGCCAGCAGCTTGGCCGGGGGTTCCCTCTACAATGAGCAGTTCTTC.

V gene TRBV9 combines with J gene TRBJ2-2; possible D gene TRBD2, 5 bases. Germline loops: CDR1 SGDLS, CDR2 YYNGEE. The CDR3 covers 16 residues. Trimming shortened V by 3 bases and J by 2 bases, and 14 bases separated the two germline ends. The CDR3 nucleotides read TGTGCCAGCAGCGCCGGGGTGATCATAAACACCGGGGAGCTGTTTTTT. Its protein product is CASSAGVIINTGELFF.

CDR3 residues: CASSPDRGFNEQYF. The CDR3, as DNA: TGTGCCAGCAGCCCGGACAGGGGTTTCAACGAGCAGTACTTC. V is TRBV7-2 and J is TRBJ2-7, with 9 bases matching TRBD1. V gave up 5 bases and J gave up 5 bases; unmatched junction bases: 7. Per germline, CDR1 SGHTA and CDR2 FQGNSA. The CDR3 sequence is 14 residues long.

This chain joins TRBV19 and TRBJ1-1, with D possibly TRBD1 on 6 matching bases. This CDR3 contains 15 residues. Germline values: CDR1 LNHDA, CDR2 SQIVND (reference sequence). V lost 6 bases, J lost 0 bases, and 14 bases lay in between. CDR3 bases: TGTGCCAGTAGCAGGGGCAGACAGTTGAACACTGAAGCTTTCTTT. Protein sequence: CASSRGRQLNTEAFF.

The chain carries TRBV5-4 and TRBJ1-3; TRBD1 agrees at 12 bases. Trimming took 3 bases from V and 5 from J; bases not matched to a gene: 6. In germline, CDR1 is SGHNT, CDR2 YYREEE (reference sequence). The CDR3 is 16 amino acids. CDR3 in amino acids: CASSSSGTGGRNTIYF. Written as DNA, the CDR3 is TGTGCCAGCAGCTCCTCCGGGACAGGGGGCAGAAACACCATATATTTT.

The genes are TRBV5-1 and TRBJ1-5; 7 bases map to TRBD1. Per germline, CDR1 SGHRS and CDR2 YFSETQ. The CDR3 runs to 13 residues. V was pared by 3 bases and J by 8 bases, with 5 bases of the junction left unmatched. The CDR3 loop is CASSWTGGEPQHF. Here the CDR3 DNA reads TGCGCCAGCAGCTGGACAGGCGGGGAGCCCCAGCATTTT.

This rearrangement joins TRBV3-1 (or the pseudogene TRBV3-2) to TRBJ1-1; TRBD1 is a possible D gene (5 bases). This CDR3 spans 15 amino acids. V was shortened by 2 bases and J by 5 bases, with 15 bases between the two germline ends. CDR1 is LGHDT and CDR2 is YNNKEL in the germline V gene (reference sequence). CDR3 in DNA: TGTGCCAGCAGCCAACCAATCGGGGGGGGGACTGAAGCTTTCTTT. This codes for CASSQPIGGGTEAFF.

The V and J genes are TRBV27 and TRBJ2-3; D uncertain. V was shortened by 4 bases and J by 2 bases, with 19 bases between the two germline ends. This CDR3 has 17 amino acids. Germline lookup yields CDR1 MNHEY and CDR2 SMNVEV (reference sequence). DNA for the CDR3: TGTGCCAGCAGTTACTCGACTGGCACTCCATTCACAGATACGCAGTATTTT. Translation gives CASSYSTGTPFTDTQYF.

The gene calls are TRBV5-1 and TRBJ2-3, with 10 positions matching TRBD1. The CDR3 runs 16 residues. The V and J ends lost 1 base and 4 bases, in that order; junction bases with no gene match: 6. Germline-derived CDR1 and CDR2 are SGHRS and YFSETQ. The CDR3 DNA follows: TGCGCCAGCAGCTTGCACCGGGACAGGGGTGCAGATACGCAGTATTTT. Protein product: CASSLHRDRGADTQYF.

The gene calls are TRBV19 and TRBJ1-2; the D is unclear. The V and J ends lost 1 base and 7 bases respectively, with 7 bases between them. Per germline, CDR1 LNHDA and CDR2 SQIVND (reference sequence). This CDR3 region has 12 residues. The CDR3 reads CASSIAGFGYTF. The CDR3 nucleotides read TGTGCCAGTAGTATAGCAGGTTTTGGCTACACCTTC.

The chain uses TRBV21-1 and TRBJ1-5; TRBD1, the table's D call, was not compared with the DNA. TRBV21-1 is reported as a pseudogene. The CDR3 has 17 residues. CDR3 nucleotide sequence: TGTGCCCACGGTGGGACAGAGGGACAGGGGTCAAATCAGCCCCAGCATTTT. This codes for CAHGGTEGQGSNQPQHF.

The table lists this clone with a count of one. The chain uses TRBV7-9 and TRBJ2-7, with D possibly being TRBD2 (5 bases). Per germline, CDR1 SEHNR and CDR2 FQNEAQ (reference sequence). V lost 5 bases, J lost 3 bases, and 23 bases lay in between. The CDR3 has 17 residues. The CDR3 loop is CASSPPPFGTRGYEQYF. The DNA of the CDR3 is TGTGCCAGCAGCCCCCCCCCATTTGGAACACGGGGCTACGAGCAGTACTTC.

The V gene is TRBV6-5, the J gene TRBJ1-1; a possible D gene is TRBD1 (5 bases). Trimming removed 2 bases at V and 12 bases at J, with 16 bases between. Germline CDR1 reads MNHEY; CDR2 reads SVGAGI. This CDR3 contains 13 residues. CDR3 sequence: CASSYGVVGETFF. CDR3 DNA sequence: TGTGCCAGCAGTTACGGGGTCGTAGGGGAAACTTTCTTT.

V and J are TRBV18 and TRBJ1-5; the match to TRBD1 covers 10 bases. With V trimmed by 4 bases and J by 4 bases, 10 bases remained unmatched. CDR1 and CDR2 from the germline V gene are KGHSH and LQKENI. The CDR3 spans 17 residues. CDR3 bases: TGTGCCAGCTCACTAGGATTCAGACAGGGGGCAAATCAGCCCCAGCATTTT. Translating gives CASSLGFRQGANQPQHF.

The chain carries TRBV2 and TRBJ1-1, with TRBD1 matching 10 bases. The CDR3 has 18 amino acids. Germline CDR1 and CDR2: SNHLY and FYNNEI. With 5 bases clipped from V and 0 bases from J, the junction kept 12 bases outside the gene matches. CDR3 nucleotide sequence: TGTGCCAGCAGTCTTCCCCCCGGGACAGGGGTTATGAACACTGAAGCTTTCTTT. Protein: CASSLPPGTGVMNTEAFF.

The V and J genes are TRBV11-2 and TRBJ1-1, with 9 bases that match TRBD1. With V trimmed by 6 bases and J by 3 bases, 2 bases remained unmatched. Germline loops: CDR1 SGHAT, CDR2 FQNNGV. This CDR3 region has 13 residues. The CDR3, as DNA: TGTGCCAGCAGACAGGGGGCGCACACTGAAGCTTTCTTT. Residues: CASRQGAHTEAFF.

About this clone itself: Other DNA sequences in this sample translate to the same CDR3. The chain employs TRBV5-1 and TRBJ1-1; weak D call: TRBD1 (6 bases). The germline V gene has CDR1 SGHRS and CDR2 YFSETQ. The CDR3 runs to 14 residues. Trimming removed 2 bases at V and 5 bases at J, with 13 bases between. The CDR3, as DNA: TGCGCCAGCAGCTTCGGGGGGGCGCGGACTGAAGCTTTCTTT. It specifies CASSFGGARTEAFF.

The J gene is TRBJ2-1, the V gene TRBV11-3; 11 bases agree with TRBD2. The CDR3 totals 16 residues. V gave up 1 base and J gave up 6 bases; unmatched junction bases: 5. CDR1 and CDR2 from the germline V gene are SGHNT and YENEEA. For the CDR3, the DNA is TGTGCCAGCAGCTTAGCGCTAGCGGGGGGAAGCAATGAGCAGTTCTTC. Translation: CASSLALAGGSNEQFF.

V is TRBV6-1 and J is TRBJ2-3; TRBD1 aligns across 8 bases. The V gene's germline CDR1 is MNHNS and CDR2 SASEGT. The V and J ends lost 0 bases and 0 bases, in that order; junction bases with no gene match: 2. This CDR3 region has 16 residues. The CDR3: CASSEARTGSTDTQYF. In DNA form, the CDR3 reads TGTGCCAGCAGTGAAGCTCGGACAGGGAGCACAGATACGCAGTATTTT.

The chain is built from TRBV6-5 and TRBJ2-2; 7 nucleotides line up with TRBD1. The CDR3 consists of 15 residues. Germline assignment: CDR1 MNHEY and CDR2 SVGAGI. V shed 3 bases, J shed 3 bases, and the junction held 4 bases outside the gene matches. The CDR3 protein is CASSYRTGYTGELFF. The DNA of the CDR3 is TGTGCCAGCAGTTATAGGACAGGATACACCGGGGAGCTGTTTTTT.

V is TRBV5-1 and J is TRBJ2-5, with 8 bases lining up with TRBD2. The germline CDR1 and CDR2 sequences are SGHRS and YFSETQ. The CDR3 extends over 14 amino acids. After removal of 4 bases from V and 7 bases from J, the junction contained 9 bases not matched to a gene. CDR3 residues: CASSAGLGVRTQYF. The CDR3 region has the DNA TGCGCCAGCAGCGCGGGACTAGGGGTTAGGACCCAGTACTTC.

The chain carries TRBV3-1 (or the pseudogene TRBV3-2) and TRBJ2-1; TRBD1 aligns across 9 bases. The CDR3 runs to 15 residues. The germline CDR1 and CDR2 sequences are LGHDT and YNNKEL (reference sequence). The V and J ends lost 0 bases and 4 bases, in that order; junction bases with no gene match: 1. The CDR3: CASSQETGGYNEQFF. The DNA of the CDR3 is TGTGCCAGCAGCCAAGAGACAGGGGGATACAATGAGCAGTTCTTC.

The CDR3: CSATGRGEQYF. As DNA, the CDR3 is TGCAGTGCCACGGGGAGGGGCGAGCAGTACTTC. This rearrangement joins TRBV20-1 to TRBJ2-7; the match to TRBD2 covers 7 bases. After removal of 6 bases from V and 6 bases from J, the junction contained 5 bases not matched to a gene. CDR1 and CDR2 from the germline V gene are DFQATT and SNEGSKA (reference sequence). The CDR3 has 11 amino acids.

The CDR3, as DNA: TGTGCCAGTAGTGCAAGGGGGTCGCTTGGAGCTTTCTTT. It encodes CASSARGSLGAFF. The chain carries TRBV19 and TRBJ1-1; a possible D gene is TRBD1 (6 bases). V gave up 5 bases and J gave up 10 bases, with 17 bases separating them. CDR1 is LNHDA, CDR2 SQIVND, per germline (reference sequence). The CDR3 is 13 amino acids.